These 31 T cell receptor beta chains were all obtained from the same sample, sequenced in a study of blood T cell repertoires in COVID-19. TCRdb's table, derived via immunoSEQ multiplex PCR, lists solely in-frame clones and lacks some. The sample holds about 220,000 clones; approximately 83% are singletons and the top ten take about 5.3%. Sequenced: PBMCs or T cells enriched from blood (not recorded which). These receptors were taken from a woman in her forties or fifties who had been exposed to COVID-19.

The rearrangement uses TRBV3-1 (or the pseudogene TRBV3-2) and TRBJ2-5; D is unresolved. The germline V gene encodes CDR1 LGHDT and CDR2 YNNKEL (reference sequence). V lost 4 bases, J lost 4 bases, and 16 bases lay in between. The CDR3 is 15 amino acids. Written as DNA, the CDR3 is TGTGCCAGCAGCCCCTATCATCCTCTTACAGAGACCCAGTACTTC. This codes for CASSPYHPLTETQYF.

This clone was recorded once. The genes are TRBV5-1 and TRBJ1-2; TRBD1 matches 7 bases. V lost 4 bases to trimming and J lost 8 bases; unmatched junction nucleotides: 14. Germline V gene data show CDR1 as SGHRS and CDR2 as YFSETQ. The CDR3 covers 15 residues. The CDR3 sequence is CASSPLEGAAKGYTF. CDR3 nucleotides: TGCGCCAGCAGCCCCCTAGAGGGGGCGGCTAAAGGCTACACCTTC.

This clone came up many times. The chain uses TRBV5-1 and TRBJ2-1, with 9 bases lining up with TRBD2. Losses at the gene ends were 2 bases for V and 5 bases for J; bases not matched to a gene: 2. This CDR3 is 14 amino acids long. Per the germline V gene, CDR1 is SGHRS and CDR2 is YFSETQ. In DNA, the CDR3 is TGCGCCAGCAGCTTCCGCGGGGGGGACAATGAGCAGTTCTTC. Protein product: CASSFRGGDNEQFF.

The chain couples TRBV5-1 to TRBJ2-7; TRBD1 matches 10 bases. CDR1 and CDR2 from the germline V gene are SGHRS and YFSETQ. This CDR3 has 16 residues. The ends lost 4 bases at V and 1 base at J; junction bases unmatched: 8. CDR3 loop: CASSRSGQGTSYEQYF. CDR3 bases: TGCGCCAGCAGCCGTTCGGGACAGGGGACTTCCTACGAGCAGTACTTC.

The gene calls are TRBV19 and TRBJ1-3, with a weak D call TRBD1 (5 bases). V was clipped by 3 bases and J by 3 bases, with 15 bases between them. The CDR3 contains 16 residues. The germline CDR1 and CDR2 sequences are LNHDA and SQIVND (reference sequence). CDR3 sequence reads: CASSIRGNQRGNTIYF. DNA for the CDR3: TGTGCCAGTAGTATCCGGGGGAATCAGCGTGGAAACACCATATATTTT.

The V and J genes are TRBV6-5 and TRBJ1-2; TRBD1 is a possible D gene (6 bases). CDR3 size: 13 residues. CDR1 and CDR2 (germline): MNHEY, SVGAGI. V dropped 8 bases and J dropped 1 base, with 11 bases sitting between them. The CDR3 coding sequence is TGTGCCAGCGCCGAACAGGGTAACTATGGCTACACCTTC. Translated: CASAEQGNYGYTF.

The V gene is TRBV7-8, the J gene TRBJ1-2, with D uncertain. This CDR3 is built from 14 residues. CDR1 SGHVS and CDR2 FQNEAQ come from the germline V gene. V was pared by 1 base and J by 2 bases, with 8 bases between. The CDR3 bases are TGTGCCAGCAGCTTAGGGCAGGCCAACTATGGCTACACCTTC. It is translated as CASSLGQANYGYTF.

Only one count was recorded for this clone. The DNA for the CDR3 is TGTGCCAGCAGCTCCGGACATAGCAATCAGCCCCAGCATTTT. Translating gives CASSSGHSNQPQHF. The chain is built from TRBV28 and TRBJ1-5; tentatively, D is TRBD1 (5 bases). With 6 bases removed from V and 0 bases from J, the gap between germline ends came to 9 bases. This CDR3 comprises 14 residues. Germline CDR1 MDHEN, CDR2 SYDVKM.

This clone was observed many times. This rearrangement joins TRBV28 to TRBJ1-1; TRBD1 matches 8 bases. In germline, CDR1 is MDHEN, CDR2 SYDVKM. This CDR3 is 14 amino acids long. After removal of 2 bases from V and 5 bases from J, the junction contained 4 bases not matched to a gene. The CDR3 is CASSLQGARTEAFF. For the CDR3, the DNA is TGTGCCAGCAGTTTACAGGGGGCGAGAACTGAAGCTTTCTTT.

The chain has TRBV11-2 and TRBJ2-1, with 9 bases identical to TRBD2. J was trimmed by 0 bases and V by 8 bases; bases with no gene match: 11. CDR3 size: 17 residues. Germline V lookup: CDR1 SGHAT, CDR2 FQNNGV. This CDR3 is CASLGASGTSSYNEQFF. CDR3 DNA: TGTGCCAGCTTAGGGGCTAGCGGGACAAGCTCCTACAATGAGCAGTTCTTC.

The chain combines TRBV9 with TRBJ2-2, with a tentative D call TRBD2 (7 bases). The ends were cut back, 5 bases at V and 7 bases at J, with 12 bases in the middle. Germline CDR1 is SGDLS and CDR2 is YYNGEE. The CDR3 has 13 amino acids. Here the CDR3 reads CASSAGAGGELFF. CDR3 in DNA: TGTGCCAGCAGTGCGGGGGCCGGCGGGGAGCTGTTTTTT.

V and J are TRBV15 and TRBJ2-7; TRBD1 agrees at 7 bases. Germline trimming cut 4 bases from V and 5 bases from J; bases unmatched to any gene: 11. This CDR3 is 15 amino acids long. Germline CDR1 LNHNV, CDR2 YYDKDF (reference sequence). In nucleotides, the CDR3 is TGTGCCACCAGCATTAACAGACAGGGCTCGAACGAGCAGTACTTC. It translates to CATSINRQGSNEQYF.

This chain links TRBV28 with TRBJ1-1, with D possibly matching TRBD1 (5 bases). The CDR3 spans 15 residues. Per germline, CDR1 MDHEN and CDR2 SYDVKM. The V gene lost 7 bases and the J gene lost 3 bases, with 18 bases spanning the gap. CDR3 sequence (DNA): TGTGCCAGCATCACGGAGGGGCGTTTGCACACTGAAGCTTTCTTT. This codes for CASITEGRLHTEAFF.

The CDR3 region has the DNA TGTGCCAGCAGCCAAGGGACAGATAGCAATCAGCCCCAGCATTTT. Encoded protein: CASSQGTDSNQPQHF. The chain has TRBV4-2 and TRBJ1-5; TRBD1 is a possible D gene (6 bases). The V end lost 1 base, the J end lost 0 bases, and 7 bases lay between the germline ends. CDR1 LGHNA and CDR2 YNFKEQ come from the germline V gene. The CDR3 is 15 amino acids.

This clone came up a few times. The gene calls are TRBV5-4 and TRBJ1-2; tentative D call: TRBD1 (5 bases). This CDR3 has 13 amino acids. V lost 4 bases, J lost 3 bases, and 10 bases lay in between. CDR1 SGHNT and CDR2 YYREEE come from the germline V gene (reference sequence). CDR3 sequence reads: CASSPPTDYGYTF. As DNA, the CDR3 is TGTGCCAGCAGCCCGCCGACAGACTATGGCTACACCTTC.

This sequence joins TRBV4-1 and TRBJ1-5, with a tentative D call TRBD1 (6 bases). Germline V gives CDR1 MGHRA, CDR2 YSYEKL. The CDR3 runs to 15 residues. The V and J ends lost 1 base and 4 bases respectively, with 11 bases between them. CDR3 protein: CASSQGGGGNQPQHF. DNA for the CDR3: TGCGCCAGCAGCCAAGGGGGGGGCGGAAATCAGCCCCAGCATTTT.

The V gene is TRBV25-1, the J gene TRBJ2-3; D remains ambiguous. CDR3 length: 11 residues. The germline V gene encodes CDR1 MGHDK and CDR2 SYGVNS. V was clipped by 8 bases and J by 2 bases, with 5 bases between them. The CDR3 reads CASGHTDTQYF. Written as DNA, the CDR3 is TGTGCCAGCGGCCACACAGATACGCAGTATTTT.

The gene calls are TRBV28 and TRBJ1-2; D remains ambiguous. Trimming left V 1 base short and J 6 bases short, with 12 bases between. CDR3 size: 14 residues. The germline CDR1 and CDR2 sequences are MDHEN and SYDVKM. CDR3 sequence (DNA): TGTGCCAGCAGTTTATCCCCCCTACCCAATGGCTACACCTTC. It yields the protein CASSLSPLPNGYTF.

This clone was observed once. The rearrangement links TRBV5-4 to TRBJ1-4; no reliable D call. V gave up 3 bases and J gave up 5 bases, with 11 bases separating them. Germline lookup yields CDR1 SGHNT and CDR2 YYREEE (reference sequence). CDR3 length: 14 residues. In nucleotides, the CDR3 is TGTGCCAGCAGCTGGGCCGGCCAAAATGAAAAACTGTTTTTT. Its protein product is CASSWAGQNEKLFF.

V and J are TRBV27 and TRBJ1-2; TRBD1 is a possible D gene (6 bases). Germline CDR1 MNHEY, CDR2 SMNVEV (reference sequence). The CDR3 is made up of 13 amino acids. The V end lost 5 bases, the J end lost 2 bases, and 9 bases lay between the germline ends. The CDR3 protein is CASSRGGNYGYTF. The CDR3 region has the DNA TGTGCCAGCAGTAGGGGGGGGAACTATGGCTACACCTTC.

The chain couples TRBV5-3 to TRBJ1-1; D gene ambiguous. TRBV5-3 is flagged as an ORF with uncertain function. V shed 0 bases and J shed 5 bases, with 5 bases lying between them. The CDR3 contains 12 residues. The chain's CDR3 is CARSLVETEAFF. As DNA, the CDR3 is TGTGCCAGAAGCTTGGTAGAAACTGAAGCTTTCTTT.

The chain is built from TRBV29-1 and TRBJ1-1; 8 bases are shared with TRBD1. The germline gives CDR1 SQVTM, CDR2 ANQGSEA. Germline trimming cut 0 bases from V and 7 bases from J; bases unmatched to any gene: 16. This CDR3 spans 17 amino acids. CDR3 protein: CSVEEGTGGTLFGEAFF. DNA of the CDR3: TGCAGCGTTGAAGAGGGCACAGGGGGAACCCTCTTTGGTGAAGCTTTCTTT.

V gene TRBV7-2 combines with J gene TRBJ2-1; possible D gene TRBD1, 5 bases. The CDR3 spans 12 residues. Germline V gene data show CDR1 as SGHTA and CDR2 as FQGNSA. Trimming cost V 5 bases and J 12 bases, with 14 bases left between them. CDR3 amino acids: CASSPMGRGQFF. The DNA for the CDR3 is TGTGCCAGCAGCCCCATGGGTAGGGGGCAGTTCTTC.

The gene calls are TRBV3-1 (or the pseudogene TRBV3-2) and TRBJ2-7, with 8 bases lining up with TRBD1. Losses at the gene ends were 1 base for V and 0 bases for J; bases not matched to a gene: 2. The CDR3 contains 15 residues. The V gene's germline CDR1 is LGHDT and CDR2 YNNKEL (reference sequence). The CDR3 bases are TGTGCCAGCAGCCAAGGGACAGGGTTCTCCTACGAGCAGTACTTC. Protein sequence: CASSQGTGFSYEQYF.

This sequence joins TRBV28 and TRBJ1-4; D gene unclear. Per germline, CDR1 MDHEN and CDR2 SYDVKM. This CDR3 has 14 amino acids. The ends were cut back, 5 bases at V and 7 bases at J, with 14 bases in the middle. The CDR3 bases are TGTGCCAGCAGTGATACCGGGAGCCGTGAAAAACTGTTTTTT. Encoded protein: CASSDTGSREKLFF.

This chain links TRBV5-8 with TRBJ1-1; TRBD1 might be the D (6 bases). CDR1 and CDR2 from the germline V gene are SGHTS and YDEGEE. With 3 bases removed from V and 3 bases from J, the gap between germline ends came to 15 bases. The CDR3 loop spans 15 amino acids. CDR3 residues: CASSSRVRQDTEAFF. CDR3 bases: TGTGCCAGCAGCTCAAGAGTCAGACAGGACACTGAAGCTTTCTTT. Looking up the rest from reference TRBV5-8 and TRBJ1-1 gives the full variable domain: EAGVTQSPTHLIKTRGQQATLRCSPISGHTSVYWYQQALGLGLQFLLWYDEGEERNRGNFPPRFSGRQFPNYSSELNVNALELEDSALYLCASSSRVRQDTEAFFGQGTRLTVV.

CDR3 in amino acids: CASSEQTSGGTGANVLTF. The CDR3 DNA sequence: TGTGCCAGCAGTGAACAGACTAGCGGGGGGACTGGGGCCAACGTCCTGACTTTC. This sequence joins TRBV6-4 and TRBJ2-6; TRBD2 matches 13 bases. V trimming: 3 bases; J trimming: 2 bases; junction bases outside the gene matches: 4. The CDR3 contains 18 residues. The V gene's germline CDR1 is MRHNA and CDR2 SNTAGT.

The chain carries TRBV6-5 and TRBJ1-6; no reliable D call. The CDR3 length is 13 residues. CDR1 and CDR2 from the germline V gene are MNHEY and SVGAGI. The V end lost 6 bases, the J end lost 7 bases, and 10 bases lay between the germline ends. The CDR3 is CASREGRNSPLHF. The DNA of the CDR3 is TGTGCCAGCAGGGAGGGCCGAAATTCACCCCTCCACTTT.

The V gene is TRBV5-4, the J gene TRBJ1-2, with D unresolved. Germline CDR1 reads SGHNT; CDR2 reads YYREEE (reference sequence). V gave up 4 bases and J gave up 1 base, with 8 bases separating them. This CDR3 is built from 13 residues. The DNA for the CDR3 is TGTGCCAGCAGCATACGGGGTAACTATGGCTACACCTTC. This gives the protein CASSIRGNYGYTF.

The chain recombines TRBV19 with TRBJ1-5; tentatively, D is TRBD1 (6 bases). This CDR3 comprises 16 residues. Trimming pared 4 bases from V and 3 bases from J, leaving 16 bases between. Germline loops: CDR1 LNHDA, CDR2 SQIVND (reference sequence). For the CDR3, the DNA is TGTGCCAGTAGTAATTACAGGGTATCTGACAATCAGCCCCAGCATTTT. Protein sequence: CASSNYRVSDNQPQHF.

This chain links TRBV6-5 with TRBJ1-1; 7 bases map to TRBD1. With V trimmed by 6 bases and J by 4 bases, 2 bases remained unmatched. Looked up from germline, CDR1 is MNHEY and CDR2 is SVGAGI. The CDR3 runs 12 residues. The CDR3 nucleotides read TGTGCCAGCAGGAGGACAGGCACTGAAGCTTTCTTT. It encodes CASRRTGTEAFF.